Below are 27 T cell receptor beta chains sequenced from a single sample in a study of cytomegalovirus exposure and HLA in healthy donors. The primer mix had 60 Vbeta and 13 Jbeta primers. Generated by immunoSEQ multiplex PCR, the TCRdb table keeps only in-frame clones and is missing some. The repertoire holds roughly 89,000 clones, 80% to 90% seen once, with about 1.9% in the top ten. Sequencing used PBMCs. The origin of the receptors is a woman aged 30 to 39 in good health and CMV-seronegative.

The V call is TRBV28, the J call TRBJ2-3; 11 bases are a match to TRBD2. The CDR3 is 17 amino acids. The junction had 14 bases not matched to a gene; V was cut back by 5 bases and J by 7 bases. The germline gives CDR1 MDHEN, CDR2 SYDVKM. CDR3: CASSPTLLAGVPNTQYF. In DNA form, the CDR3 reads TGTGCCAGCAGTCCTACCTTACTAGCGGGAGTACCAAATACGCAGTATTTT.

This chain connects TRBV10-3 to TRBJ1-5; no clear D. There are 13 residues in the CDR3. The V gene lost 0 bases and the J gene lost 9 bases, with 9 bases spanning the gap. Germline lookup yields CDR1 ENHRY and CDR2 SYGVKD. As DNA, the CDR3 is TGTGCCATCAGTGAGTCGAGGGAAGGGCCCCAGCATTTT. This sequence encodes CAISESREGPQHF.

The chain combines TRBV27 with TRBJ2-7; TRBD1 might be the D (5 bases). Germline lookup yields CDR1 MNHEY and CDR2 SMNVEV (reference sequence). The CDR3 sequence is 13 residues long. Trimming cost V 6 bases and J 2 bases, with 11 bases left between them. The CDR3 nucleotides read TGTGCCAGCAGCTTCGGACAACCCTACGAGCAGTACTTC. As protein: CASSFGQPYEQYF.

The chain couples TRBV5-1 to TRBJ2-1, with 12 bases fitting TRBD2. Germline-derived CDR1 and CDR2 are SGHRS and YFSETQ. This CDR3 has 16 residues. J was trimmed by 6 bases and V by 4 bases; bases with no gene match: 8. This CDR3 is CASSPGLAGPGNEQFF. The CDR3 DNA follows: TGCGCCAGCAGCCCTGGACTAGCGGGGCCAGGCAATGAGCAGTTCTTC.

The rearrangement uses TRBV28 and TRBJ2-2; no clear D. V dropped 5 bases and J dropped 2 bases, with 6 bases sitting between them. The CDR3 extends over 13 amino acids. In germline, CDR1 is MDHEN, CDR2 SYDVKM. CDR3 sequence reads: CASSPLNTGELFF. CDR3 DNA: TGTGCCAGCAGTCCCCTTAACACCGGGGAGCTGTTTTTT. Filled out from reference TRBV28 and TRBJ2-2, the complete variable domain reads DVKVTQSSRYLVKRTGEKVFLECVQDMDHENMFWYRQDPGLGLRLIYFSYDVKMKEKGDIPEGYSVSREKKERFSLILESASTNQTSMYLCASSPLNTGELFFGEGSRLTVL.

The gene calls are TRBV2 and TRBJ2-1; 9 bases are a match to TRBD2. Germline V gene sequence: CDR1 SNHLY, CDR2 FYNNEI. The J segment lost 2 bases and the V segment lost 5 bases, leaving 7 bases of the junction unmatched. The CDR3 runs to 16 residues. The CDR3 DNA reads TGTGCCAGCAGTAGTACGACTAGCGGTCCCTACAATGAGCAGTTCTTC. Encoded protein: CASSSTTSGPYNEQFF.

This chain uses TRBV18 with TRBJ1-1; D may be TRBD1 (5 bases). The CDR3 spans 16 residues. Looked up from germline, CDR1 is KGHSH and CDR2 is LQKENI. The V and J ends lost 1 base and 5 bases respectively, with 17 bases between them. The CDR3 nucleotides are TGTGCCAGCTCACCACGGGGGGTATACGGAGGAACTGAAGCTTTCTTT. It encodes CASSPRGVYGGTEAFF.

The V call is TRBV11-1, the J call TRBJ2-1; 8 bases are shared with TRBD2. J gave up 6 bases and V 0 bases, and 7 bases lay outside the gene matches. The CDR3 is 16 amino acids. CDR1 SGHAT and CDR2 FQDESV come from the germline V gene (reference sequence). CDR3 in amino acids: CASSLAGTSPPNEQFF. CDR3 nucleotide sequence: TGTGCCAGCAGCTTAGCGGGGACTAGTCCCCCCAATGAGCAGTTCTTC.

The V and J genes are TRBV10-1 and TRBJ2-1, with 7 bases that match TRBD2. Germline V gene data show CDR1 as WNHNN and CDR2 as SYGVQD (reference sequence). V lost 3 bases, J lost 10 bases, and 6 bases stayed unmatched. This CDR3 is built from 13 residues. As DNA, the CDR3 is TGCGCCAGCAGTGACGCTAGCGGAGTAGAGCAGTTCTTC. It encodes CASSDASGVEQFF.

This clone occurred once. The rearrangement joins TRBV6-4 to TRBJ2-1, with D possibly TRBD2 on 6 matching bases. There are 14 residues in the CDR3. Trimming pared 0 bases from V and 5 bases from J, leaving 8 bases between. In germline, CDR1 is MRHNA, CDR2 SNTAGT. The CDR3: CASSDSGGNNEQFF. In nucleotides, the CDR3 is TGTGCCAGCAGTGACTCTGGGGGGAACAATGAGCAGTTCTTC.

The chain joins TRBV5-1 to TRBJ2-2, with 9 bases identical to TRBD1. This CDR3 is 15 amino acids long. The junction had 2 bases not matched to a gene; V was cut back by 0 bases and J by 5 bases. Per germline, CDR1 SGHRS and CDR2 YFSETQ. CDR3 amino acids: CASSLDRGRTGELFF. The CDR3, as DNA: TGCGCCAGCAGCTTGGACAGGGGGCGGACCGGGGAGCTGTTTTTT.

The chain carries TRBV7-2 and TRBJ2-5; D perhaps matches TRBD1 (5 bases). This CDR3 region has 14 residues. The V gene lost 5 bases and the J gene lost 1 base, with 11 bases spanning the gap. The germline CDR1 and CDR2 sequences are SGHTA and FQGNSA. The CDR3 reads CASSALGLQETQYF. CDR3 in DNA: TGTGCCAGCAGCGCTTTGGGGCTCCAAGAGACCCAGTACTTC.

Comments on this clone: A single base separates this from a much larger clone, so it may be a read error. V gene TRBV4-2 combines with J gene TRBJ2-7, with 10 bases identical to TRBD1. The germline V gene encodes CDR1 LGHNA and CDR2 YNFKEQ. The CDR3 contains 16 residues. V was pared by 4 bases and J by 2 bases, with 8 bases of the junction left unmatched. For the CDR3, the DNA is TGTGCCAGCAGCCCTACCAGGGACAGGGGCACCTACGAGCAGTACTTC. It translates to CASSPTRDRGTYEQYF.

The chain has TRBV5-5 and TRBJ1-1, with D possibly matching TRBD1 (5 bases). This CDR3 is 14 amino acids long. V dropped 4 bases and J dropped 1 base, with 11 bases sitting between them. In germline, CDR1 is SGHKS, CDR2 YYEKEE (reference sequence). As DNA, the CDR3 is TGTGCCAGCAGCCCCGGGGGGGGGAACACTGAAGCTTTCTTT. Translated: CASSPGGGNTEAFF.

The table lists this clone with a count of one. The rearrangement joins TRBV19 to TRBJ2-7; TRBD1 agrees at 10 bases. CDR1 and CDR2 (germline): LNHDA, SQIVND (reference sequence). V shed 5 bases, J shed 5 bases, and the junction held 6 bases outside the gene matches. The CDR3 sequence is 14 residues long. The CDR3 DNA reads TGTGCCAGTAGTCTCGGGACAGGGGTCCACGAGCAGTACTTC. Translated: CASSLGTGVHEQYF. Together with reference TRBV19 and TRBJ2-7, the CDR3 gives the full variable domain: DGGITQSPKYLFRKEGQNVTLSCEQNLNHDAMYWYRQDPGQGLRLIYYSQIVNDFQKGDIAEGYSVSREKKESFPLTVTSAQKNPTAFYLCASSLGTGVHEQYFGPGTRLTVT.

CDR3 nucleotides: TGTGCCAGCACCCGACCGGGGGACAGGGCGTCCTATGGCTACACCTTC. Its translation: CASTRPGDRASYGYTF. This chain uses TRBV7-9 with TRBJ1-2, with 9 bases matching TRBD1. V was pared by 7 bases and J by 4 bases, with 13 bases of the junction left unmatched. The CDR3 is made up of 16 amino acids. Germline V gene sequence: CDR1 SEHNR, CDR2 FQNEAQ (reference sequence).

Remarks on this clone: At one boundary the junction diverges from the germline segment, which might be a read error. The chain joins TRBV4-2 to TRBJ2-4, with D perhaps matching TRBD2 (6 bases). There are 14 residues in the CDR3. Germline lookup yields CDR1 LGHNA and CDR2 YNFKEQ. The CDR3 sequence: CASSQGTSPDLQSF. The CDR3 nucleotides read TGTGCCAGCAGCCAAGGAACTAGCCCCGACCTACAATCCTTC.

This clone has a handful of counts. The chain links TRBV30 to TRBJ2-1; D may be TRBD2 (5 bases). The CDR3 covers 13 residues. The germline CDR1 and CDR2 sequences are GTSNPN and SVGIG (reference sequence). The V end lost 4 bases, the J end lost 0 bases, and 7 bases lay between the germline ends. The chain's CDR3 is CAWKGDSYNEQFF. The CDR3 DNA sequence: TGTGCCTGGAAGGGAGACTCCTACAATGAGCAGTTCTTC.

This clone was detected once. The J gene is TRBJ2-2, the V gene TRBV9; possible D gene TRBD1, 5 bases. The V gene lost 1 base and the J gene lost 4 bases, with 11 bases spanning the gap. CDR3 length: 15 amino acids. CDR1 and CDR2 (germline): SGDLS, YYNGEE. CDR3 bases: TGTGCCAGCAGCGTAACCAGGGAAGGCACCGGGGAGCTGTTTTTT. It codes for CASSVTREGTGELFF. Variable domain in full (rest from reference TRBV9 and TRBJ2-2): DSGVTQTPKHLITATGQRVTLRCSPRSGDLSVYWYQQSLDQGLQFLIQYYNGEERAKGNILERFSAQQFPDLHSELNLSSLELGDSALYFCASSVTREGTGELFFGEGSRLTVL.

The chain carries TRBV19 and TRBJ2-1, with TRBD2 matching 13 bases. J was trimmed by 11 bases and V by 6 bases; bases with no gene match: 10. Germline V gene sequence: CDR1 LNHDA, CDR2 SQIVND (reference sequence). The CDR3 runs 15 residues. The CDR3 nucleotides read TGTGCCAGTAGCACCGGGACTAGCGGGATAGGGCAGCAGTTCTTC. Residues: CASSTGTSGIGQQFF.

This clone was found a few times. Other DNA sequences in the same sample also yield this CDR3. V usage is TRBV7-8 and J usage is TRBJ2-7, with 15 nucleotides matching TRBD2. CDR1 and CDR2 (germline): SGHVS, FQNEAQ. The CDR3 consists of 15 residues. J gave up 3 bases and V 3 bases, and 0 bases lay outside the gene matches. The CDR3 region has the DNA TGTGCCAGCAGCTTGGGACTAGCGGGAGGCTACGAGCAGTACTTC. Its translation: CASSLGLAGGYEQYF.

The genes are TRBV27 and TRBJ2-1, with 7 bases fitting TRBD1. J lost 6 bases, V lost 4 bases, and 12 bases had no gene match. CDR1 MNHEY and CDR2 SMNVEV come from the germline V gene (reference sequence). CDR3 length: 16 residues. CDR3 sequence (DNA): TGTGCCAGCAGTTCCAGGACAGGAATAAGTCCCAATGAGCAGTTCTTC. Translated, it gives CASSSRTGISPNEQFF.

This chain's CDR3 is CASSRRGQGPAIGNIQYF. CDR3 coding DNA: TGTGCCAGCAGCCGACGAGGACAGGGCCCAGCTATAGGGAACATTCAGTACTTC. The chain recombines TRBV13 with TRBJ2-4; 8 bases map to TRBD1. The length of the CDR3 is 18 residues. The germline CDR1 and CDR2 sequences are PRHDT and FYEKMQ (reference sequence). Losses at the gene ends were 5 bases for V and 7 bases for J; bases not matched to a gene: 19.

The rearrangement links TRBV5-4 to TRBJ2-2, with D perhaps matching TRBD1 (5 bases). The CDR3 extends over 13 amino acids. The ends were cut back, 6 bases at V and 7 bases at J, with 13 bases in the middle. Germline V gene data show CDR1 as SGHNT and CDR2 as YYREEE (reference sequence). CDR3 bases: TGTGCCAGCATATTAGACGACAGCGGGGAGCTGTTTTTT. The encoded protein is CASILDDSGELFF.

V usage is TRBV7-2 and J usage is TRBJ1-2; D perhaps matches TRBD1 (5 bases). V lost 6 bases, J lost 4 bases, and 12 bases lay in between. Germline V gene data show CDR1 as SGHTA and CDR2 as FQGNSA. This CDR3 has 13 amino acids. CDR3 sequence: CASRPTASYGYTF. CDR3 in DNA: TGTGCCAGCAGGCCGACAGCGAGCTATGGCTACACCTTC.

This clone has only a few counts. The V and J genes are TRBV5-1 and TRBJ2-1, with 10 bases identical to TRBD2. Per the germline V gene, CDR1 is SGHRS and CDR2 is YFSETQ. The CDR3 has 16 amino acids. V lost 2 bases and J lost 0; bases outside the gene matches: 2. CDR3 in DNA: TGCGCCAGCAGCTTCGCTAGCGGGAGCTCCTACAATGAGCAGTTCTTC. Its translation is CASSFASGSSYNEQFF.

This chain links TRBV11-2 with TRBJ1-2, with D possibly being TRBD1 (6 bases). V gave up 5 bases and J gave up 5 bases, with 18 bases separating them. This CDR3 is 15 amino acids long. CDR1 and CDR2 (germline): SGHAT, FQNNGV. In nucleotides, the CDR3 is TGTGCCAGCAGCCTCGCAGGCGGACAGACATATGGCTACACCTTC. This gives the protein CASSLAGGQTYGYTF. Supplemented by reference TRBV11-2 and TRBJ1-2, the full variable domain reads EAGVAQSPRYKIIEKRQSVAFWCNPISGHATLYWYQQILGQGPKLLIQFQNNGVVDDSQLPKDRFSAERLKGVDSTLKIQPAKLEDSAVYLCASSLAGGQTYGYTFGSGTRLTVV.